The text below deals with one T cell receptor beta chain. This sample is drawn from a study of low-dose radiotherapy and immunotherapy resistance in tumors. Primers targeting TRAV and TRBV primed first-strand cDNA, covering alpha and beta chains. TCRs were amplified for 15 to 25 PCR cycles with a constant-region primer and V-primer adapter. TCRdb re-derived calls from the reads in MiXCR, one entry per CDR3 protein. Of over 9,500 distinct CDR3 sequences in the sample, about half were seen once. Germline lookup yields CDR1 MNHNS and CDR2 SASEGT. V lost 4 bases to trimming and J lost 4 bases; unmatched junction nucleotides: 2. The CDR3 contains 13 residues.

The TCR comes from a human donor with advanced metastatic prostate, ovarian, gallbladder or colorectal cancer (not recorded which). This table probably holds off-target reads from a library built for another chain. V is TRBV6-1 and J is TRBJ2-3; 7 bases are shared with TRBD1. In DNA form, the CDR3 reads TGTGCCAGCAGTGCGGGGACAGCAGATACGCAGTATTTT. It yields the protein CASSAGTADTQYF.